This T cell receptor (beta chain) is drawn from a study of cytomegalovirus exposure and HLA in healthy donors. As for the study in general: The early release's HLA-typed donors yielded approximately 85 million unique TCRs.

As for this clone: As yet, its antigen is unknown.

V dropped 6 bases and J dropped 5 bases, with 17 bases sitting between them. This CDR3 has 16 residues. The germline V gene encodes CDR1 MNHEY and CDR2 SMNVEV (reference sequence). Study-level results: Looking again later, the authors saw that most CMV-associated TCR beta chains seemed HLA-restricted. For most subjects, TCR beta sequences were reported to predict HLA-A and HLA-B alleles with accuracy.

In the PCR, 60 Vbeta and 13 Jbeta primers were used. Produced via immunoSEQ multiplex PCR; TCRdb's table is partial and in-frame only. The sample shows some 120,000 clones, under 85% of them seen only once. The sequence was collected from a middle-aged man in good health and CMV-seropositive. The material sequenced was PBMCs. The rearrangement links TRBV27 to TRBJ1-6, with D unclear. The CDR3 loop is CASRTLRRGNNSPLHF. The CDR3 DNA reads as TGTGCCAGCAGGACCCTACGGCGGGGAAATAATTCACCCCTCCACTTT.